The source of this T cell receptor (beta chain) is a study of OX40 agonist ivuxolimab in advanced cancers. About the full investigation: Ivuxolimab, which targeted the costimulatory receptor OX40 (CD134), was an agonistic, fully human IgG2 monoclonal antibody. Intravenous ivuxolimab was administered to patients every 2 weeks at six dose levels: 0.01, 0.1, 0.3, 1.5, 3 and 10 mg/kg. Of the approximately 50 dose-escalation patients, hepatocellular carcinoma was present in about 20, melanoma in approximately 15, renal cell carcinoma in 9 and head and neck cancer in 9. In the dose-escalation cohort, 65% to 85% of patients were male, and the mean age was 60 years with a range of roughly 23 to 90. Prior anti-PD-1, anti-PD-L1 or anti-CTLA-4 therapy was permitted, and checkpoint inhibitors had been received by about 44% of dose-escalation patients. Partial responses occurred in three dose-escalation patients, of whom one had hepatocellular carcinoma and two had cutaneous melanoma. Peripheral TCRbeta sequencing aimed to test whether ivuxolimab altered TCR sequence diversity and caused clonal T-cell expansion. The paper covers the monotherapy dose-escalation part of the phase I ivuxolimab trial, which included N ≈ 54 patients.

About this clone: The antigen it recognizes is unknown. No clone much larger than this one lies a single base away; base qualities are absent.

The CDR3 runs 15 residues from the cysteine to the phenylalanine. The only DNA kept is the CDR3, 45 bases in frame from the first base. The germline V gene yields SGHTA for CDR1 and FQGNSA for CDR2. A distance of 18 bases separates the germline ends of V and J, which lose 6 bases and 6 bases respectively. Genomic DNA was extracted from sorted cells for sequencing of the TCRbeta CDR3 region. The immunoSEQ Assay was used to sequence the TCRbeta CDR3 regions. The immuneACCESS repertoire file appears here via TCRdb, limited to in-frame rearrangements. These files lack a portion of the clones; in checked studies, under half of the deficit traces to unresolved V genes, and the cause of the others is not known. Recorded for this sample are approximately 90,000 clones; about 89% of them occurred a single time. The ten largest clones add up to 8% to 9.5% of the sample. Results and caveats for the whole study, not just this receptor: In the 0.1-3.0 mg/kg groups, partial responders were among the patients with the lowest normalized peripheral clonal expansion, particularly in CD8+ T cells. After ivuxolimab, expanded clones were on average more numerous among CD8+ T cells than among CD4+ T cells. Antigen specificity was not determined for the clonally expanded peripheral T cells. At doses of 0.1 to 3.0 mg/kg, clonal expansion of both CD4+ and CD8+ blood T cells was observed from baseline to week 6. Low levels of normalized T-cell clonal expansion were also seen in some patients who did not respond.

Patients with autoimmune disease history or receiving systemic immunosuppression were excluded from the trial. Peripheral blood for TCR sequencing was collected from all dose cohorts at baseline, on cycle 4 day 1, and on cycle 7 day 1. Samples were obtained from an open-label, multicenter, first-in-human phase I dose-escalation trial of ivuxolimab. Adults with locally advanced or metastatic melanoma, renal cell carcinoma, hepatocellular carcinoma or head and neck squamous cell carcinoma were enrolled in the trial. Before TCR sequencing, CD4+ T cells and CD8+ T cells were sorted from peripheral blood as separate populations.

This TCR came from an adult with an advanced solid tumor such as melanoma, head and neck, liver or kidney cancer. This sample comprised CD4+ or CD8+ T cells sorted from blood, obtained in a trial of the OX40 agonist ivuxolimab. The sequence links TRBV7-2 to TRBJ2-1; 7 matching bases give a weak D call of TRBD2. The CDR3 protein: CASRGGAGDINEQFF. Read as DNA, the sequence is TGTGCCAGCAGAGGGGGGGCCGGGGACATCAATGAGCAGTTCTTC.